The next 7 T cell receptor beta chains were all read from a single sample in a study of cytomegalovirus exposure and HLA in healthy donors (TCRdb year 2017). The library was made by the immunoSEQ multiplex PCR assay. For the multiplex PCR, a mixture combining 60 forward primers for TCR Vbeta segments and 13 reverse primers for TCR Jbeta segments was used. TCRdb carries this immuneACCESS record with in-frame sequences only. Its versions omit some clonotypes, under half of them owing to an unresolved V gene in the studies checked, with the rest unexplained. This sample has 140,000 to 150,000 clones in its table, and about 80% of those were observed once. Clones ranked in the top ten supply roughly 9.7% of the sample. Sample: PBMCs. These receptors originate from a woman aged 55-69 years in good health and CMV-seropositive.

The CDR3 spells CASSRGDYGYTF. CDR3 sequence (DNA): TGTGCCAGCAGTCGGGGGGACTATGGCTACACCTTC. The V and J genes are TRBV6-5 and TRBJ1-2, with a weak D call TRBD1 (5 bases). Germline V gene sequence: CDR1 MNHEY, CDR2 SVGAGI. V was cut by 5 bases and J by 3 bases, with 7 bases left in between. The CDR3 length is 12 residues.

This clone was picked up a small number of times. V gene TRBV6-5 combines with J gene TRBJ1-2; D may be TRBD1 (5 bases). The CDR3 runs 15 residues. V was pared by 0 bases and J by 8 bases, with 16 bases between. Germline loops: CDR1 MNHEY, CDR2 SVGAGI. The CDR3 DNA is TGTGCCAGCAGTTACTCTCTTATCCTCCCAGGGGGCTACACCTTC. This translates into CASSYSLILPGGYTF.

The rearrangement links TRBV6-5 to TRBJ1-1, with D tentatively TRBD1 (6 bases). From germline, CDR1 is MNHEY and CDR2 SVGAGI. CDR3 length: 13 residues. V gave up 10 bases and J gave up 5 bases, with 17 bases separating them. This CDR3 reads CATTGLIGTEAFF. CDR3 nucleotides: TGTGCCACCACAGGGCTTATTGGTACTGAAGCTTTCTTT.

The V gene is TRBV27, the J gene TRBJ2-5; 7 bases align to TRBD1. The end of the DNA aligns better with TRBJ2-7, so the J call may be wrong. This CDR3 contains 13 residues. CDR1 MNHEY and CDR2 SMNVEV come from the germline V gene (reference sequence). The CDR3: CASSLQGAYEQYF. DNA of the CDR3: TGTGCCAGCAGTTTACAGGGGGCCTACGAGCAGTACTTC.

This CDR3 is CASSARGGTSGRTDTQYF. The CDR3 DNA reads TGTGCCAGCAGTGCGAGAGGTGGGACTAGCGGTCGCACAGATACGCAGTATTTT. The chain links TRBV6-1 to TRBJ2-3, with 11 bases aligning to TRBD2. V dropped 4 bases and J dropped 1; count of bases not matched to a gene: 10. CDR1 and CDR2 from the germline V gene are MNHNS and SASEGT. The length of the CDR3 is 18 residues.

This chain joins TRBV28 and TRBJ2-1; TRBD2 matches 7 bases. CDR3 length: 16 amino acids. The germline CDR1 and CDR2 sequences are MDHEN and SYDVKM. With V trimmed by 6 bases and J by 2 bases, 10 bases remained unmatched. The CDR3 coding sequence is TGTGCCAGCAGCTCCCTGGGAGGGGCCGCCTACAATGAGCAGTTCTTC. Translated, it gives CASSSLGGAAYNEQFF.

The CDR3 DNA reads TGTGCCAGCAGCCCGCAGGGGTTCGGGGAGCTGTTTTTT. It codes for CASSPQGFGELFF. V and J are TRBV7-6 and TRBJ2-2, with a possible D match to TRBD1 (6 bases). Per germline, CDR1 SGHVS and CDR2 FNYEAQ. V dropped 5 bases and J dropped 7 bases, with 11 bases sitting between them. The CDR3 contains 13 residues.